These T cell receptor beta chains were read from a single sample in a study of blood T cell repertoires in COVID-19. Sequenced by immunoSEQ multiplex PCR; TCRdb stores in-frame clones only, minus some. Counted here are approximately 38,000 clones, around 83% occurring once; the ten biggest clones make up around 24%. Sequenced material: peripheral blood. The receptors were gathered from a human donor with acute or convalescent COVID-19. The donor label of this sample is uncertain. Both conserved end residues are part of each CDR3. Each record gives: clone size, J gene, V gene, D gene, CDR3 DNA, CDR3 protein. The D gene is left open where the match is weak. A clone size is listed for some rows: how often the clone was seen (once, few, many), or a class if it is expanded.

size: -; J: TRBJ2-5; V: TRBV10-3; D: TRBD1; DNA: TGTGCCATCAGTGAGCCAACAGGGGGAGAAGAGACCCAGTACTTC; CDR3: CAISEPTGGEETQYF
size: -; J: TRBJ1-5; V: TRBV30; D: -; DNA: TGTGCCTGGAGCCAGAATAGCAATCAGCCCCAGCATTTT; CDR3: CAWSQNSNQPQHF
size: -; J: TRBJ2-2; V: TRBV10-3; D: TRBD2; DNA: TGTGCCATCAGGGGAGGGGCAGGGTTGGACACCGGGGAGCTGTTTTTT; CDR3: CAIRGGAGLDTGELFF
size: -; J: TRBJ2-4; V: TRBV6-6; D: -; DNA: TGTGCCACTCGCGGAGAAAACATTCAGTACTTC; CDR3: CATRGENIQYF
size: -; J: TRBJ2-6; V: TRBV19; D: TRBD1; DNA: TGTGCCAGTAGTCGGGACAGCTCCTCTGGGGCCAACGTCCTGACTTTC; CDR3: CASSRDSSSGANVLTF
size: -; J: TRBJ2-3; V: TRBV28; D: TRBD1; DNA: TGTGCCAGCCGACAGGGGCCTTTCTCCACAGATACGCAGTATTTT; CDR3: CASRQGPFSTDTQYF
size: -; J: TRBJ1-5; V: TRBV4-2; D: TRBD1; DNA: TGTGCCAGCAGCCAGGGACAGGGAGGGGATCAGCCCCAGCATTTT; CDR3: CASSQGQGGDQPQHF
size: -; J: TRBJ2-1; V: TRBV7-3; D: -; DNA: TGTGCCAGCAGCTTATTAGGCGGTACTAACAATGAGCAGTTCTTC; CDR3: CASSLLGGTNNEQFF
size: -; J: TRBJ1-2; V: TRBV7-9; D: -; DNA: TGTGCCAGCAGCCCAAGGGAAAGACAGGCTACTTATGGCTACACCTTC; CDR3: CASSPRERQATYGYTF
size: -; J: TRBJ1-1; V: TRBV9; D: -; DNA: TGTGCCAGCAGCCCCAGATGGGGCAGCCAGAACACTGAAGCTTTCTTT; CDR3: CASSPRWGSQNTEAFF
size: few; J: TRBJ1-4; V: TRBV5-4; D: TRBD1; DNA: TGTGCCAGCAGCTTCAACAGGGGGATTAATGAAAAACTGTTTTTT; CDR3: CASSFNRGINEKLFF
size: -; J: TRBJ1-2; V: TRBV24-1; D: TRBD1; DNA: TGTGCCACCAGTGATAGGGGACAGGCGAACTATGGCTACACCTTC; CDR3: CATSDRGQANYGYTF
size: -; J: TRBJ2-3; V: TRBV9; D: TRBD1; DNA: TGTGCCAGCAGCGCCGGGGACAGTTCGACGTCGCAGACGCAGTATTTT; CDR3: CASSAGDSSTSQTQYF
size: -; J: TRBJ2-6; V: TRBV27; D: -; DNA: TGTGCCAGCAGTTTACGACAGGCTGGGGCCAACGTCCTGACTTTC; CDR3: CASSLRQAGANVLTF
size: -; J: TRBJ2-7; V: TRBV6-5; D: -; DNA: TGTGCCAGCAGCTATGGGGTCCAGGGAGGATGGCAGTACTTC; CDR3: CASSYGVQGGWQYF
size: -; J: TRBJ2-5; V: TRBV2; D: -; DNA: TGTGCCAGCAGTGATAGGGACACGGTCGGGACCCAGTACTTC; CDR3: CASSDRDTVGTQYF
size: -; J: TRBJ2-7; V: TRBV7-2; D: -; DNA: TGTGCCAGCAGCTCCAACCCGACAGGTACCTACGAGCAGTACTTC; CDR3: CASSSNPTGTYEQYF
size: -; J: TRBJ2-7; V: TRBV25-1; D: TRBD1; DNA: TGTGCCAGCAGTGAAGGACAGGGGCTCTACGAGCAGTACTTC; CDR3: CASSEGQGLYEQYF
size: once; J: TRBJ1-1; V: TRBV19; D: -; DNA: TGTGCCAGTGCCACAGGACCGAACACTGAAGCTTTCTTT; CDR3: CASATGPNTEAFF
size: -; J: TRBJ1-1; V: TRBV18; D: -; DNA: TGTGCCAGCTCACCACCGGGGCAGGGAGGTAGGCTGAACACTGAAGCTTTCTTT; CDR3: CASSPPGQGGRLNTEAFF
size: once; J: TRBJ1-5; V: TRBV5-4; D: -; DNA: TGTGCCAGCAGTCTAAGAACAGCCGGGGGAAATCAGCCCCAGCATTTT; CDR3: CASSLRTAGGNQPQHF
size: once; J: TRBJ1-4; V: TRBV19; D: -; DNA: TGTGCCAGTACCCAGAGGAGAGCAACTAATGAAAAACTGTTTTTT; CDR3: CASTQRRATNEKLFF
size: few; J: TRBJ2-2; V: TRBV7-3; D: -; DNA: TGTGCCAGCAGCCAGGCCGGGGGAGGCACCGGGGAGCTGTTTTTT; CDR3: CASSQAGGGTGELFF
size: -; J: TRBJ2-7; V: TRBV15; D: TRBD1; DNA: TGTGCCACCAGCGGGGGACAGTCCGCCTACGAGCAGTACTTC; CDR3: CATSGGQSAYEQYF
size: -; J: TRBJ1-1; V: TRBV5-6; D: TRBD1; DNA: TGTGCCAGCAGCCAGACAGGGGGGAGAATAACTTTCTTT; CDR3: CASSQTGGRITFF
size: -; J: TRBJ1-4; V: TRBV27; D: -; DNA: TGTGCCAGCAGTTTACGGGGGTTGGGTGAAAAACTGTTTTTT; CDR3: CASSLRGLGEKLFF
size: -; J: TRBJ1-4; V: TRBV29-1; D: TRBD1; DNA: TGCAGCGTTGAATCAGGACAGGGGTCTGAAAAACTGTTTTTT; CDR3: CSVESGQGSEKLFF
size: -; J: TRBJ2-1; V: TRBV27; D: -; DNA: TGTGCCAGCAGTTGGGAACAGGGACCCTACAATGAGCAGTTCTTC; CDR3: CASSWEQGPYNEQFF
size: -; J: TRBJ2-3; V: TRBV19; D: -; DNA: TGTGCCAGTAGTTTGGCGGAGAGCACAGATACGCAGTATTTT; CDR3: CASSLAESTDTQYF
size: -; J: TRBJ1-1; V: TRBV2; D: -; DNA: TGTGCCAGCGTGACCAGGTTGGAAGCTTTCTTT; CDR3: CASVTRLEAFF
size: -; J: TRBJ2-3; V: TRBV10-3; D: -; DNA: TGTGCCACGTTGGGAGGCACAGATACGCAGTATTTT; CDR3: CATLGGTDTQYF
size: -; J: TRBJ1-1; V: TRBV3-1/TRBV3-2; D: TRBD1; DNA: TGTGCCAGCAGCCTCCGGGACAGGGAGAACACTGAAGCTTTCTTT; CDR3: CASSLRDRENTEAFF
size: -; J: TRBJ2-1; V: TRBV5-1; D: TRBD2; DNA: TGCGCCAGCAGCTTGGGAATAGCGGGAGGGTGGTTACCCAATGAGCAGTTCTTC; CDR3: CASSLGIAGGWLPNEQFF
size: few; J: TRBJ2-5; V: TRBV19; D: TRBD1; DNA: TGTGCCAGTAGTGCATCCGGGACAGTCCAAGAGACCCAGTACTTC; CDR3: CASSASGTVQETQYF
size: -; J: TRBJ1-5; V: TRBV6-5; D: TRBD1; DNA: TGTGCCAGCAGTCCACAGGGGCACAATCAGCCCCAGCATTTT; CDR3: CASSPQGHNQPQHF
size: -; J: TRBJ2-2; V: TRBV7-9; D: -; DNA: TGTGCCAGCAGACTCAGGGGAACCGGGGAGCTGTTTTTT; CDR3: CASRLRGTGELFF
size: -; J: TRBJ2-1; V: TRBV19; D: -; DNA: TGTGCCAGTAGTATACGACAGTACAATGAGCAGTTCTTC; CDR3: CASSIRQYNEQFF
size: few; J: TRBJ2-2; V: TRBV18; D: -; DNA: TGTGCCAGCTCAACCGGGGAGGCCGGGCCCGCCGGGGAGCTGTTTTTT; CDR3: CASSTGEAGPAGELFF
size: -; J: TRBJ1-2; V: TRBV9; D: TRBD1; DNA: TGTGCCAGCAGCGGCCCCCAGGACAGGGGGCGTAGCTACACCTTC; CDR3: CASSGPQDRGRSYTF